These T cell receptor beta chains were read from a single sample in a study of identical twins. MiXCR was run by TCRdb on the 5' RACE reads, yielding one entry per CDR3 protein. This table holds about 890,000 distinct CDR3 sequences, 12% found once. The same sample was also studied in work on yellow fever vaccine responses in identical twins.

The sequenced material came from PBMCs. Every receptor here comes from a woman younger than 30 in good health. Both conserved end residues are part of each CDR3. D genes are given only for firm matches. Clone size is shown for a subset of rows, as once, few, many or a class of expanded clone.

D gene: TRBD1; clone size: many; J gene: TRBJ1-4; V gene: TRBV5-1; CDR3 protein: CASSLQGSNEKLFF; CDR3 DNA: TGCGCCAGCAGCTTACAGGGGTCTAATGAAAAACTGTTTTTT
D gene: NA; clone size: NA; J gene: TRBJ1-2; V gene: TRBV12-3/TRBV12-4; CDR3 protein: CASSARLERGLGYTF; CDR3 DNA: TGTGCCAGCAGTGCCCGACTCGAAAGGGGACTAGGCTACACCTTC
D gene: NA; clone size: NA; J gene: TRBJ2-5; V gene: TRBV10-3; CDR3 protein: CAISESGHAETQYF; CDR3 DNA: TGTGCCATCAGTGAGTCGGGACACGCAGAGACCCAGTACTTC
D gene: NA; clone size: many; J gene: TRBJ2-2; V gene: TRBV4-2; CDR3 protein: CASSPRQAWGTGELFF; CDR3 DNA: TGTGCCAGCAGCCCTAGACAAGCGTGGGGCACCGGGGAGCTGTTTTTT
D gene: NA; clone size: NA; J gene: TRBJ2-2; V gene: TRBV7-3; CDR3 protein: CASSPMGSGELFF; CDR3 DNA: TGTGCCAGCAGCCCGATGGGTTCCGGGGAGCTGTTTTTT
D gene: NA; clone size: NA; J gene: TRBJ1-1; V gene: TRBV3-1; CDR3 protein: CASSRLESEAFF; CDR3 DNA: TGTGCCAGCAGCCGGTTGGAGAGTGAAGCTTTCTTT
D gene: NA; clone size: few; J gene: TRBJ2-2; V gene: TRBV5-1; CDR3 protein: CASSLDRVGGELFF; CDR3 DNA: TGCGCCAGCAGCTTGGACAGGGTTGGCGGGGAGCTGTTTTTT
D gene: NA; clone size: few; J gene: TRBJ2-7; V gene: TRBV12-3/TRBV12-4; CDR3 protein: CASSLEGHRSFYEQYF; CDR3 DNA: TGTGCCAGCAGTTTAGAAGGTCACAGGAGCTTCTACGAGCAGTACTTC
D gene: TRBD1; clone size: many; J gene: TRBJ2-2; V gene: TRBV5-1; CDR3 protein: CASSFTGDVNTGELFF; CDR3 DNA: TGCGCCAGCAGCTTCACAGGGGATGTGAACACCGGGGAGCTGTTTTTT
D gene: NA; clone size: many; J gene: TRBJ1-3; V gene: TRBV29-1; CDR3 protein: CSAMGHDSGNTIYF; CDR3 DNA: TGCAGCGCCATGGGACATGACTCTGGAAACACCATATATTTT
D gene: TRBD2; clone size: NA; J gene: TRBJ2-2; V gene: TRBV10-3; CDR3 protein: CAIGPGLGRTGELFF; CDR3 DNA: TGTGCCATCGGACCGGGACTAGGGCGCACCGGGGAGCTGTTTTTT
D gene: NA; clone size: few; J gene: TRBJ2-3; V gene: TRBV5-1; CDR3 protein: CASSLEVRGPRQLLTDTQYF; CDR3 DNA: TGCGCCAGCAGCTTGGAGGTTCGGGGCCCGAGGCAGCTTTTAACAGATACGCAGTATTTT
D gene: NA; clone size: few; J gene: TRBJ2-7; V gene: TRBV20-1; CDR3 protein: CSAIPYGSGSYEQYF; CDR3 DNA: TGCAGTGCTATCCCCTACGGTAGCGGATCCTACGAGCAGTACTTC
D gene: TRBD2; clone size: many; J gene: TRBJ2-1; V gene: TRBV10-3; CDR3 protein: CAISATSGGLYNEQFF; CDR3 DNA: TGTGCCATCAGTGCTACTAGCGGGGGCCTATACAATGAGCAGTTCTTC
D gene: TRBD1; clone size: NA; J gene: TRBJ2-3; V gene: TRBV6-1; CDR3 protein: CASSLQGTDTDTQYF; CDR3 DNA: TGTGCCAGCAGCCTACAGGGGACAGACACAGATACGCAGTATTTT
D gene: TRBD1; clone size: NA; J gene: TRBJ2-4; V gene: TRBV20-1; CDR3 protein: CSAALNRGGKNIQYF; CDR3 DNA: TGCAGTGCTGCCCTCAACAGGGGTGGCAAAAACATTCAGTACTTC